Sequencing of this T cell receptor (beta chain) was carried out in a study of vaccination and CD4 T cells after COVID-19. This clonotype was seen a single time. MiXCR, run by TCRdb on the PCR reads, gives a single entry per CDR3 protein. In the table there are some 28,000 distinct CDR3 sequences, 50% to 65% of which are singletons. Time point specified: late sampling 161 to 241 days after vaccination in a few convalescent patients. V was clipped by 4 bases and J by 5 bases; unmatched bases: 11. The V gene's germline CDR1 is SGHAT and CDR2 FQNNGV. The CDR3 sequence is 16 residues long. The sequence was collected from a human donor who had recovered from COVID-19. The sample consisted of CD4+ T cells from blood, taken about 7 months after SARS-CoV-2 vaccination. J is TRBJ2-1 and V is TRBV11-2; 7 bases line up with TRBD2. The DNA of the CDR3 is TGTGCCAGCAGCTCCTGGGGGGGGAGGGCGGACAATGAGCAGTTCTTC. Amino acids: CASSSWGGRADNEQFF. The full variable domain, with the rest looked up from reference TRBV11-2 and TRBJ2-1, is EAGVAQSPRYKIIEKRQSVAFWCNPISGHATLYWYQQILGQGPKLLIQFQNNGVVDDSQLPKDRFSAERLKGVDSTLKIQPAKLEDSAVYLCASSSWGGRADNEQFFGPGTRLTVL.